This TCR beta chain stems from a study of Ad26.COV2.S vaccination and SARS-CoV-2 variants. Study-wide context: Of the COV1001 trial arms, the Ad26.COV2.S arm included the donor.

The assay was immunoSEQ multiplex PCR, and TCRdb's table has in-frame clones only and misses some. This sample has about 480,000 clones, with roughly 85% found just once. Regarding the study as a whole: The TCR breadth and depth analyses may have produced an underestimate of total T cell responses.

With regard to this clone: Its specificity is not known.

The treatment: approximately 18 received Ad26.COV2.S at low or high dose, single or two shots; roughly five received placebo; per-sample allocation not given. Vaccine and placebo recipients were sampled on day 63 after the first injection. The CDR3 has 15 residues. Trimming removed 1 base at V and 6 bases at J, with 19 bases between. Germline loops: CDR1 SQVTM, CDR2 ANQGSEA. The sample consisted of peripheral blood, taken in a trial of Ad26.COV2.S vaccine versus placebo. The source is a person between 18 and 65 years old who received the Ad26.COV2.S COVID-19 vaccine or a placebo. This sequence joins TRBV29-1 and TRBJ2-7, with D perhaps TRBD2 (6 bases). The chain's CDR3 is CSVEGGGTPYSEQYF. The DNA for the CDR3 is TGCAGCGTTGAAGGGGGCGGGACGCCTTACTCCGAGCAGTACTTC.